The clone carrying this TCR beta chain was seen once. What it recognizes is unknown. The sample is drawn from a study of T cells in localized non-small cell lung cancer. Findings of the study overall: Uninvolved adjacent lung showed peak T cell clonality, exceeding tumor. Longer overall survival was associated with a higher density of T cells in the blood.

CDR1 is SGHRS and CDR2 is YFSETQ in the germline V gene. Deletions cut 0 bases from V and 5 bases from J, with 11 bases between. CDR3 length: 14 residues. The table came from immunoSEQ multiplex PCR; TCRdb's copy has only in-frame clones and leaves some out. The sample records tens of thousands of clones, about nine tenths being singletons. The receptor's source is a male donor older than 55 with stage II lung adenocarcinoma. The sample was peripheral blood mononuclear cells, taken before any cancer treatment. The chain employs TRBV5-1 and TRBJ1-1, with D possibly TRBD1 on 6 matching bases. This CDR3 reads CASSLAQGGTEAFF. Written as DNA, the CDR3 is TGCGCCAGCAGCTTGGCACAAGGGGGGACTGAAGCTTTCTTT.